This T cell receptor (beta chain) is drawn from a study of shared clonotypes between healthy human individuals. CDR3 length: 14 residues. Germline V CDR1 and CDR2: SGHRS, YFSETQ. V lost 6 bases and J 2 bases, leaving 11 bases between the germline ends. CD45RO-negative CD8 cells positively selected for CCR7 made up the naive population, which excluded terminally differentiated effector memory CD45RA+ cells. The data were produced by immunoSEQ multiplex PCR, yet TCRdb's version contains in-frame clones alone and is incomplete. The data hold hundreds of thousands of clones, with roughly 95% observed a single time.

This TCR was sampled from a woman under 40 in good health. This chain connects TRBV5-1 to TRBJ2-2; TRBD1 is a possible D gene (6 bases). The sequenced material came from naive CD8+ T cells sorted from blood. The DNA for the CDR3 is TGCGCCAGCACCCTGGACAGCAACACCGGGGAGCTGTTTTTT. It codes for CASTLDSNTGELFF. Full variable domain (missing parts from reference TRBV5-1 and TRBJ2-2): KAGVTQTPRYLIKTRGQQVTLSCSPISGHRSVSWYQQTPGQGLQFLFEYFSETQRNKGNFPGRFSGRQFSNSRSEMNVSTLELGDSALYLCASTLDSNTGELFFGEGSRLTVL.